This T cell receptor beta chain was sequenced in a study of T cells in Graves' hyperthyroidism and ophthalmopathy. A note on this clonotype: Its antigen is unknown.

The germline gives CDR1 MNHNS, CDR2 SASEGT. This CDR3 has 16 amino acids. After removal of 5 bases from V and 2 bases from J, the junction contained 9 bases not matched to a gene. Exclusion of patients followed from uncontrolled infection, other autoimmune disease, pregnancy or lactation. The diagnoses drew upon clinical symptoms, serum thyroxine and TRAb, thyroid ultrasound and orbital computed tomography. Whole-study results and caveats: Ophthalmopathy prediction by the model preceded onset by a median about 6.3 months. Ophthalmopathy could be told apart from stable hyperthyroidism with a 13 V-J model.

Using RNA transcripts as the source, TCR beta CDR3 regions were amplified. With the HTBI primer set, the TCR CDR3 went through a first round of RT-PCR. Each CDR3 protein is one row after TCRdb ran MiXCR on the multiplex PCR reads. The sample yields around 600,000 distinct CDR3 sequences, 16% seen once. The specimen was blood. The TCR sequence derives from a woman in her thirties or forties with Graves' ophthalmopathy. The chain links TRBV6-1 to TRBJ2-1, with 7 bases matching TRBD2. Written as DNA, the CDR3 is TGTGCCAGCAGTAGCCTTCCTAGCGGAGCCTACAATGAGCAGTTCTTC. Protein product: CASSSLPSGAYNEQFF.